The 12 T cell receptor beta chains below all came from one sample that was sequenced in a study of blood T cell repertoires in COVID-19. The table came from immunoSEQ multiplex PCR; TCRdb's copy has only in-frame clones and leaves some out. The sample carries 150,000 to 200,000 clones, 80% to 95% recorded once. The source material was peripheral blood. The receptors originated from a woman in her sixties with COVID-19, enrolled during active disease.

DNA of the CDR3: TGTGCCAGCAGCACGGGACAGGGGGTGAGCAATCAGCCCCAGCATTTT. Residues: CASSTGQGVSNQPQHF. The chain joins TRBV7-9 to TRBJ1-5, with 11 positions matching TRBD1. V lost 5 bases and J lost 1; bases outside the gene matches: 4. The CDR3 spans 16 residues. The V gene's germline CDR1 is SEHNR and CDR2 FQNEAQ (reference sequence).

CDR3 sequence (DNA): TGTGCCAGCAGCCAGGCCGGCGGAATCCGCGGGAGCACAGATACGCAGTATTTT. It translates to CASSQAGGIRGSTDTQYF. The gene calls are TRBV13 and TRBJ2-3, with a tentative D call TRBD2 (5 bases). The CDR3 spans 18 residues. Per the germline V gene, CDR1 is PRHDT and CDR2 is FYEKMQ (reference sequence). The germline V and J ends were trimmed by 5 bases and 0 bases, with 21 bases remaining between them.

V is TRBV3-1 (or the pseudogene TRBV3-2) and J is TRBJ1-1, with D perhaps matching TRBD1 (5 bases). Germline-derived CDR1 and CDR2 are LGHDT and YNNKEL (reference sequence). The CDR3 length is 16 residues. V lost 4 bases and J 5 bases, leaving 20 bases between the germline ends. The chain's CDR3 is CASSPFSGGGGTEAFF. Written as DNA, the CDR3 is TGTGCCAGCAGCCCGTTTAGCGGCGGCGGGGGTACTGAAGCTTTCTTT.

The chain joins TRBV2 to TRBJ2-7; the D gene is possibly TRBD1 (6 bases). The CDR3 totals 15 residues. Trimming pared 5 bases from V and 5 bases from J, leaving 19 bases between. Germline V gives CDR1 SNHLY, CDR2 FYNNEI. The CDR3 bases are TGTGCCAGCAGTCCATGGGCAGGGGAAATCAACGAGCAGTACTTC. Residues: CASSPWAGEINEQYF.

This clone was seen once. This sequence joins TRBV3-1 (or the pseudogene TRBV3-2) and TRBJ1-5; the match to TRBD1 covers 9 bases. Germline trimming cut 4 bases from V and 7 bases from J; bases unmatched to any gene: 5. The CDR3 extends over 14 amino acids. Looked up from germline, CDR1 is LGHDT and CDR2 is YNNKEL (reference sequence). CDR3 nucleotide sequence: TGTGCCAGCAGCCCCGGGACAGGGTACCAGCCCCAGCATTTT. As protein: CASSPGTGYQPQHF.

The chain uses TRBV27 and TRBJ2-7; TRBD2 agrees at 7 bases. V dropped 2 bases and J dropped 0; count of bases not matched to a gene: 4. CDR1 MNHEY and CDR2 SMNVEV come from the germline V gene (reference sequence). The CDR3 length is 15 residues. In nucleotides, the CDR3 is TGTGCCAGCAGTTTAAGGCGGGGGTCCTCCTACGAGCAGTACTTC. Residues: CASSLRRGSSYEQYF.

Here the CDR3 reads CASSLRTENYGYTF. CDR3 in DNA: TGTGCCAGCAGCCTTCGGACTGAAAACTATGGCTACACCTTC. The chain is built from TRBV3-1 (or the pseudogene TRBV3-2) and TRBJ1-2; D remains ambiguous. Trimming removed 4 bases at V and 2 bases at J, with 11 bases between. Germline V CDR1 and CDR2: LGHDT, YNNKEL (reference sequence). The CDR3 covers 14 residues.

The CDR3 sequence: CASSEGTTREKLFF. CDR3 in DNA: TGTGCCAGCAGTGAAGGGACCACTAGGGAAAAACTGTTTTTT. The chain uses TRBV6-1 and TRBJ1-4; no firm D call. The CDR3 loop spans 14 amino acids. Trimming removed 1 base from V and 8 bases from J, with 11 bases in between. Germline V lookup: CDR1 MNHNS, CDR2 SASEGT.

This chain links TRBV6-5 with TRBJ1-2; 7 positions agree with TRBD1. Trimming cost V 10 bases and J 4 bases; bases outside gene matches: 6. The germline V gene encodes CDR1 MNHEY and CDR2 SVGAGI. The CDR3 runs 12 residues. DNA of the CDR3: TGTGCCACCGTACAGGGGTCCTATGGCTACACCTTC. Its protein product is CATVQGSYGYTF.

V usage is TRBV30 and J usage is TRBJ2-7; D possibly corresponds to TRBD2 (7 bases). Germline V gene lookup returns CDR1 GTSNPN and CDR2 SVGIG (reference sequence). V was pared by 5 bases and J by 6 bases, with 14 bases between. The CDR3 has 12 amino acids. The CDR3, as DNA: TGTGCCTGGCGGGGGGCGGGGCGCGAGCAGTACTTC. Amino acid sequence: CAWRGAGREQYF.

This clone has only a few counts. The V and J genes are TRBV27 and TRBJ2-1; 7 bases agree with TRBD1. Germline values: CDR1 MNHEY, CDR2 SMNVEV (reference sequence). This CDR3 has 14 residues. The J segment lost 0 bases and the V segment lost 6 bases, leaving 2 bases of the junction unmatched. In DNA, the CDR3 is TGTGCCAGCAGGGGACAGAGCTCCTACAATGAGCAGTTCTTC. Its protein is CASRGQSSYNEQFF.

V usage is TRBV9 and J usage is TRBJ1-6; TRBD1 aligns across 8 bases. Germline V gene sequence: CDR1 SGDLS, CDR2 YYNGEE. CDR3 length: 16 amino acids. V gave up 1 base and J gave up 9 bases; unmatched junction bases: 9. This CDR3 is CASSVRQGASGSPLHF. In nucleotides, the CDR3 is TGTGCCAGCAGCGTACGGCAGGGGGCTTCGGGTTCACCCCTCCACTTT.